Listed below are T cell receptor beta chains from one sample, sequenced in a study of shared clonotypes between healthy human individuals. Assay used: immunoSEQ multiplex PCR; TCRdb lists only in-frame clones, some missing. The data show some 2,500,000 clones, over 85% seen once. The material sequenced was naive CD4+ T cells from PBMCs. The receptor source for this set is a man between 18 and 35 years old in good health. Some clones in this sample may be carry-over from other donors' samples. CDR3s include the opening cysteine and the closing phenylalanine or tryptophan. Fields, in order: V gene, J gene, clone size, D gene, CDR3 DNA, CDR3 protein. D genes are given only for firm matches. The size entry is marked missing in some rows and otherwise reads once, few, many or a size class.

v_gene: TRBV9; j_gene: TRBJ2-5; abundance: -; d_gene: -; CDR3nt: TGTGCCAGCAGCAACCCGTCGGAGACCCAGTACTTC; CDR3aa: CASSNPSETQYF
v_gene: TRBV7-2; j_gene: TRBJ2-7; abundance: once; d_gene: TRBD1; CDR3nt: TGTGCCAGCAGCTTGGTGGGACAGAGCTCCTACGAGCAGTACTTC; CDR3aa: CASSLVGQSSYEQYF
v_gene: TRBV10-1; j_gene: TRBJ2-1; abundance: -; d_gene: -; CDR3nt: TGCGCCAGTGGCGGTAAAGGGGTGGAGGGGAATGAGCAGTTCTTC; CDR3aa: CASGGKGVEGNEQFF
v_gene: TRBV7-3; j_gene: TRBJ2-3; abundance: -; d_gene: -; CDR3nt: TGTGCCAGCAGCCCTCAGGGGGGAGATACGCAGTATTTT; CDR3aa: CASSPQGGDTQYF
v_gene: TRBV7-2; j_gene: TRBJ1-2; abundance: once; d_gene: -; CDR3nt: TGTGCCAGCTCTCGTGGGGGGATCCGAGGCTACACCTTC; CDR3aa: CASSRGGIRGYTF
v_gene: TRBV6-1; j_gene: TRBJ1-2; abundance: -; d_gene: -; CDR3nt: TGTGCCAGCAGTGAAACAGCGCACTATGGCTACACCTTC; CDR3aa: CASSETAHYGYTF
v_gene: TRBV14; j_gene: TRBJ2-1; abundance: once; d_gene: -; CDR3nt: TGTGCCAGCAGCCAAGATGTGGGGGTCGATGAGCAGTTCTTC; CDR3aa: CASSQDVGVDEQFF
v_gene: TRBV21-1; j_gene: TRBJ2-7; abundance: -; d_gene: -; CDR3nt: TGTGCCAGCAGCATACGGCCGGCTAGCGGGAGGGCCTCGGTTCCCTACGAGCAGTACTTC; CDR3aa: CASSIRPASGRASVPYEQYF
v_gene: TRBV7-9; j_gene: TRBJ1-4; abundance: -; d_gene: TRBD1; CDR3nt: TGTGCCAGCAAACAGGGGTCGACCGAAAAACTGTTTTTT; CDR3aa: CASKQGSTEKLFF
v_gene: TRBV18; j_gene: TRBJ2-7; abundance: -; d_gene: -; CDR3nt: TGTGCCAGCTCAACGGGCGCGGGATACGAGCAGTACTTC; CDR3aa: CASSTGAGYEQYF
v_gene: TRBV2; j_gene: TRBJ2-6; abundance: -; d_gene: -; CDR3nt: TGTGCCAGCACCTTACAGGGCTCTGGGGCCAACGTCCTGACTTTC; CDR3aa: CASTLQGSGANVLTF
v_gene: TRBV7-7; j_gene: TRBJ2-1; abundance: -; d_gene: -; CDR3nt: TGTGCCAGCAGCCCCTCCAGGGTCAATGAGCAGTTCTTC; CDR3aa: CASSPSRVNEQFF
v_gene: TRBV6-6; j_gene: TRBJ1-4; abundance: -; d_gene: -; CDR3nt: TGTGCCAGCAGTTACGTAAATGAAAAACTGTTTTTT; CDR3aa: CASSYVNEKLFF
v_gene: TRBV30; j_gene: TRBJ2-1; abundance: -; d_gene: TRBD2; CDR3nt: TGTGCCTGGAAGGAGCGGGAGGGCCGGGGATCCTACAATGAGCAGTTCTTC; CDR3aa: CAWKEREGRGSYNEQFF
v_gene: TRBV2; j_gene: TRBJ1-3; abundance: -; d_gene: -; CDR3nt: TGTGCCAGCAGTGAGTCTTGGGGTCAGGGAAACACCATATATTTT; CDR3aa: CASSESWGQGNTIYF
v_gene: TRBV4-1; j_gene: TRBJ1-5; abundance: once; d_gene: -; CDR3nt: TGCGCCAGCAGCCAACCCGGGAATCAGCCCCAGCATTTT; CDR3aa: CASSQPGNQPQHF
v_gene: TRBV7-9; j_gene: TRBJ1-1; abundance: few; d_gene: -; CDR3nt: TGTGCCAGCAGCTTCAGGGGGAACACTGAAGCTTTCTTT; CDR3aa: CASSFRGNTEAFF
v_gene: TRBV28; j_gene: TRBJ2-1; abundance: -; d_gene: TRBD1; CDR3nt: TGTGCCAGCAGTCTGTTTGGGCAGGGGGCCTACAATGAGCAGTTCTTC; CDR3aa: CASSLFGQGAYNEQFF
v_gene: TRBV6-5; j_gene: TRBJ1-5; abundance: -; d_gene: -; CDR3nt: TGTGCCAGCAGTTCTGGGAGGAGGGATCAGCCCCAGCATTTT; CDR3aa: CASSSGRRDQPQHF
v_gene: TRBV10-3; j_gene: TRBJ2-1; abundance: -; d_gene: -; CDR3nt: TGTGCCATCAGTGGAGACGGGGCCAGCTCCTACAATGAGCAGTTCTTC; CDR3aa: CAISGDGASSYNEQFF
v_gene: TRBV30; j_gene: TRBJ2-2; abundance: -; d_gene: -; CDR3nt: TGTGCCTGGAGTGTACTGGACACCGGGGAGCTGTTTTTT; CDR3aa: CAWSVLDTGELFF